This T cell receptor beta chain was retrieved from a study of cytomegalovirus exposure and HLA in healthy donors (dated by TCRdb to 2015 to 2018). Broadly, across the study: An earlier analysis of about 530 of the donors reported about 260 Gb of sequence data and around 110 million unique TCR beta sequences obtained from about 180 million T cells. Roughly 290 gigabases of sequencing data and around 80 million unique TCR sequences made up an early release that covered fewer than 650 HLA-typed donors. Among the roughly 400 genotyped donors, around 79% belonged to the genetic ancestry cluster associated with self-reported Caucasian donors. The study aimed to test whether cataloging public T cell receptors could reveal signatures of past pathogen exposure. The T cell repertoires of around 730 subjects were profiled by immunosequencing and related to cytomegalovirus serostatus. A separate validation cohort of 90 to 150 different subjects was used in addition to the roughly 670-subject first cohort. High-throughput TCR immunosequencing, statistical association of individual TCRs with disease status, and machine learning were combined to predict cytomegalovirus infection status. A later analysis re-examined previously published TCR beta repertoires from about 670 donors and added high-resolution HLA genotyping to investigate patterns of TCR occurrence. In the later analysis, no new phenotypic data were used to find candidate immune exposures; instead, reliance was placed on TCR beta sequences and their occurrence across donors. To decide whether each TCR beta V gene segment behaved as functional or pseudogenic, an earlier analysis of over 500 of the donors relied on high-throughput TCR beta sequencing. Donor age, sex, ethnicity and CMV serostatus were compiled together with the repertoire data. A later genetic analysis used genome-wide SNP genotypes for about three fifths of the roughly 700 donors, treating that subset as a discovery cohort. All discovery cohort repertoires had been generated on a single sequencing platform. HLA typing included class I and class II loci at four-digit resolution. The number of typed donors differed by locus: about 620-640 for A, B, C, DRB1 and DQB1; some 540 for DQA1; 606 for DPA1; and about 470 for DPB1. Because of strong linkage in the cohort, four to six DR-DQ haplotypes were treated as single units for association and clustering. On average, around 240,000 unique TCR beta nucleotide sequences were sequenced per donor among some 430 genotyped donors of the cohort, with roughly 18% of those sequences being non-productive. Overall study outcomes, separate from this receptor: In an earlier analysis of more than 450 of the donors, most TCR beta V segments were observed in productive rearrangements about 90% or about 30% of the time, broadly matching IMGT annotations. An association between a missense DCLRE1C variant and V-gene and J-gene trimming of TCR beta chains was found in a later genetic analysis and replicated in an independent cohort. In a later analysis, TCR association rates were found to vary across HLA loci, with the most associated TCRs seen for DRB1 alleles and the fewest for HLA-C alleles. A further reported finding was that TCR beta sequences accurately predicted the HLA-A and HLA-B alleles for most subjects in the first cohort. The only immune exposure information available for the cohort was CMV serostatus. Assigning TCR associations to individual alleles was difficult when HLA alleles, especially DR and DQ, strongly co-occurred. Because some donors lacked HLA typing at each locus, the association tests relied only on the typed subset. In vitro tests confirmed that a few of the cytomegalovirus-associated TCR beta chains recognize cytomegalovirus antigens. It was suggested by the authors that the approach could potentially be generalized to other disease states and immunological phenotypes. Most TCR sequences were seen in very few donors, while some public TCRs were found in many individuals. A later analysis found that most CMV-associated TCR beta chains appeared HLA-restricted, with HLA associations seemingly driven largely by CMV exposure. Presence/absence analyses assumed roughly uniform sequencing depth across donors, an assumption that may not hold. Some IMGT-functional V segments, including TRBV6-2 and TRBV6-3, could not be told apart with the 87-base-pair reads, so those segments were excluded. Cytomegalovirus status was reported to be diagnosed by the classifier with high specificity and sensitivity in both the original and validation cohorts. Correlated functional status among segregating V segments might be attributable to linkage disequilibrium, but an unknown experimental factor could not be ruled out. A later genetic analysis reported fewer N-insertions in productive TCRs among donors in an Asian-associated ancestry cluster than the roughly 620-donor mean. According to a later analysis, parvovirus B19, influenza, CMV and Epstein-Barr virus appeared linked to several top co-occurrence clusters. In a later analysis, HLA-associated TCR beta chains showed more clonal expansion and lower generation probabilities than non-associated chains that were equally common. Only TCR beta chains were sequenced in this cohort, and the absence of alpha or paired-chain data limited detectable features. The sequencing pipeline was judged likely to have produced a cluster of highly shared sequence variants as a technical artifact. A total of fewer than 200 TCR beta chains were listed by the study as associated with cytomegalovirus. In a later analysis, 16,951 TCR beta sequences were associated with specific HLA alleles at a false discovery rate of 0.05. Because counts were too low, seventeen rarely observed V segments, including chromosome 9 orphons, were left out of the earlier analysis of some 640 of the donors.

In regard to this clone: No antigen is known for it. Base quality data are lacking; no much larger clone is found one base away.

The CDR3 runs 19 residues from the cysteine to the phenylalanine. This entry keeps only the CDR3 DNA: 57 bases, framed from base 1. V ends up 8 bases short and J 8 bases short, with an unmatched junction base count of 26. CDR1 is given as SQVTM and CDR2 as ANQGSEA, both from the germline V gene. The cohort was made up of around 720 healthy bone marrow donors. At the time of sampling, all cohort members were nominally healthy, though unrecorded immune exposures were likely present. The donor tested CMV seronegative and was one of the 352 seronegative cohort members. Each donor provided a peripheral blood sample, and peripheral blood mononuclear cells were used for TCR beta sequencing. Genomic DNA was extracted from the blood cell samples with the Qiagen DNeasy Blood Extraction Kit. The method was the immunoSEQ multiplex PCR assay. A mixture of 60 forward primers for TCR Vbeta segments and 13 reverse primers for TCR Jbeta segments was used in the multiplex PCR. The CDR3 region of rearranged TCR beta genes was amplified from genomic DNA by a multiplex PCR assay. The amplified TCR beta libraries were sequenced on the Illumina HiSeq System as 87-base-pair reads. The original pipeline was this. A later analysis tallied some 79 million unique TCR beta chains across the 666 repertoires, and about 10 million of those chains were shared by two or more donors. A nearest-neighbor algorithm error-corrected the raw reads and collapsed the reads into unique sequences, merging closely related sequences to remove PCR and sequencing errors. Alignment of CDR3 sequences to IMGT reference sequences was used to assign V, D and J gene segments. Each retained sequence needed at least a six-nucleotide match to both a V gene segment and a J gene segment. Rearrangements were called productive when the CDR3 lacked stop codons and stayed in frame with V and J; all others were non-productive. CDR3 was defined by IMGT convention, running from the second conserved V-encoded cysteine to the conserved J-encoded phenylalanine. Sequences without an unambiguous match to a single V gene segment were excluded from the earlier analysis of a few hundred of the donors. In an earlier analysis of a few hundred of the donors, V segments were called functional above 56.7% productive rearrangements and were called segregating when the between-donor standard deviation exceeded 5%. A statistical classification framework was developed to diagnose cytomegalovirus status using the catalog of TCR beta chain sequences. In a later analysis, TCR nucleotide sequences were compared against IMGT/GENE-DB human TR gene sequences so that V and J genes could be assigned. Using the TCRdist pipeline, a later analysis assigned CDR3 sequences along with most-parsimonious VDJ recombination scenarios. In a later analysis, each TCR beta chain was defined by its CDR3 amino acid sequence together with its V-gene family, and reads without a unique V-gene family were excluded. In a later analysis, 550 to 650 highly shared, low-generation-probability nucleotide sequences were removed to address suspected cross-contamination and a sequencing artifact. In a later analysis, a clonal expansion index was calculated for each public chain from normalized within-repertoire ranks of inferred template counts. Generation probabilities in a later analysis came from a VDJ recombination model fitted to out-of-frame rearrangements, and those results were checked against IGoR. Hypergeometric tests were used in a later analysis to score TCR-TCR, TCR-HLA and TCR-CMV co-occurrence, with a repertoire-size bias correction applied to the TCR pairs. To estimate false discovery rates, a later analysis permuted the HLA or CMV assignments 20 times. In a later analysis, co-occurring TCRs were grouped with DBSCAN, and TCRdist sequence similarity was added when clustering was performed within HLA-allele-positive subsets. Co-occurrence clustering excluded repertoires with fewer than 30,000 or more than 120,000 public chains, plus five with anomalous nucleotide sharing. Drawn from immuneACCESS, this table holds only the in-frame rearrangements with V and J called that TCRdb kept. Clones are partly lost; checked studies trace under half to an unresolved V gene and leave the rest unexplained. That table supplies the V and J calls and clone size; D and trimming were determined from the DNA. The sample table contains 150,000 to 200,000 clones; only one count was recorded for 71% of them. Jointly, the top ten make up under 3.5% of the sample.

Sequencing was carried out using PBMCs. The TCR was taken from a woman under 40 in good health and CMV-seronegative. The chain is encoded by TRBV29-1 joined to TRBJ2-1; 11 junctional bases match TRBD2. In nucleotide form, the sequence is TGCAGCCGCGCCAGGTCGGTCTTTAGCGGGAGGGCCGTTTTCGATGAGCAGTTCTTC. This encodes CSRARSVFSGRAVFDEQFF.